The text below deals with one TCR beta chain. Assay used: immunoSEQ multiplex PCR; TCRdb lists only in-frame clones, some missing. Among approximately 380,000 clones listed, about nine tenths were seen once. The V end lost 1 base, the J end lost 2 bases, and 18 bases lay between the germline ends. Per germline, CDR1 LNHNV and CDR2 YYDKDF (reference sequence). CDR3 length equals 18 residues. The sample is drawn from a study of blood T cell repertoires in COVID-19. The receptor was derived from a woman aged 35 to 49 who had been exposed to COVID-19. The chain links TRBV15 to TRBJ1-5, with a weak D call TRBD1 (6 bases). The specimen was PBMCs or T cells enriched from blood (not recorded which). CDR3 in amino acids: CATSRGEKTGFGNQPQHF. The CDR3 DNA reads TGTGCCACCAGCAGAGGAGAAAAGACAGGTTTTGGCAATCAGCCCCAGCATTTT.